Below are 18 T cell receptor beta chains sequenced from a single sample in a study of blood T cells in healthy people across ages. A second roughly 6 to 12 cycle PCR used barcoded and J-beta primers. Using its own MiXCR run on the 5' RACE reads, TCRdb lists one record per CDR3 protein. This table holds just over 800,000 distinct CDR3 sequences, around 62% found once. Input material: blood. These receptors were obtained from a man aged 30-40 years in good health.

The rearrangement joins TRBV9 to TRBJ2-5, with TRBD2 matching over 10 bases. Germline V gene sequence: CDR1 SGDLS, CDR2 YYNGEE. V shed 0 bases, J shed 5 bases, and the junction held 1 base outside the gene matches. The CDR3 has 14 residues. The CDR3 loop reads CASSVGGLAETQYF. The CDR3 DNA reads TGTGCCAGCAGCGTAGGGGGACTAGCGGAGACCCAGTACTTC. The variable domain in full, with the rest retrieved from reference TRBV9 and TRBJ2-5, is DSGVTQTPKHLITATGQRVTLRCSPRSGDLSVYWYQQSLDQGLQFLIQYYNGEERAKGNILERFSAQQFPDLHSELNLSSLELGDSALYFCASSVGGLAETQYFGPGTRLLVL.

The chain is built from TRBV9 and TRBJ2-5, with a weak D call TRBD1 (6 bases). Germline CDR1 reads SGDLS; CDR2 reads YYNGEE. Deletions cut 6 bases from V and 2 bases from J, with 8 bases between. This CDR3 is 12 amino acids long. The CDR3 DNA follows: TGTGCCAGCAACGGACAGCAAGAGACCCAGTACTTC. Its translation is CASNGQQETQYF. The full variable domain, its missing parts supplied by reference TRBV9 and TRBJ2-5, is DSGVTQTPKHLITATGQRVTLRCSPRSGDLSVYWYQQSLDQGLQFLIQYYNGEERAKGNILERFSAQQFPDLHSELNLSSLELGDSALYFCASNGQQETQYFGPGTRLLVL.

The chain recombines TRBV5-1 with TRBJ2-4; perhaps TRBD1 as D (5 bases). Near its end, the DNA agrees better with TRBJ2-7, so the J call may be wrong. CDR3 size: 15 residues. CDR1 is SGHRS, CDR2 YFSETQ, per germline. The CDR3 protein is CASSPPTGTHYEQYF. The CDR3 nucleotides are TGCGCCAGCAGCCCACCAACAGGTACTCACTACGAGCAGTACTTC.

CDR3 sequence: CSVSGAGTVYEQYF. Written as DNA, the CDR3 is TGCAGCGTAAGTGGTGCTGGGACGGTCTACGAGCAGTACTTC. The V call is TRBV29-1, the J call TRBJ2-7; D might be TRBD1 or TRBD2, each matching 5 bases. Trimming left V 6 bases short and J 3 bases short, with 18 bases between. The germline gives CDR1 SQVTM, CDR2 ANQGSEA. This CDR3 has 14 residues.

The chain uses TRBV12-3 or TRBV12-4 and TRBJ1-2; perhaps TRBD1 as D (5 bases). There are 15 residues in the CDR3. The V and J ends lost 5 bases and 8 bases respectively, with 21 bases between them. CDR3 coding DNA: TGTGCCAGCAGTCGAAACATCCTGAGGGGTCAAGGCTACACCTTC. It is translated as CASSRNILRGQGYTF.

The chain is built from TRBV7-9 and TRBJ1-4; D perhaps matches TRBD1 (6 bases). The CDR3 totals 15 residues. Per the germline V gene, CDR1 is SEHNR and CDR2 is FQNEAQ (reference sequence). V lost 5 bases and J lost 7, with 17 bases in between. The CDR3 spells CASSIQGGVGEKLFF. The CDR3 nucleotides read TGTGCCAGCAGCATACAGGGAGGAGTGGGTGAAAAACTGTTTTTT.

The chain has TRBV3-1 and TRBJ1-1; the D gene is possibly TRBD1 (5 bases). Germline lookup yields CDR1 LGHDT and CDR2 YNNKEL (reference sequence). Trimming pared 6 bases from V and 1 base from J, leaving 12 bases between. This CDR3 contains 14 residues. The CDR3 region is CASSPGGGNTEAFF. Here the CDR3 DNA reads TGTGCCAGCAGTCCCGGGGGAGGGAACACTGAAGCTTTCTTT.

This clonotype was seen a handful of times. This chain uses TRBV29-1 with TRBJ2-5; D is possibly TRBD2 (6 bases). CDR1 SQVTM and CDR2 ANQGSEA come from the germline V gene. Trimming stripped 4 bases from V and 2 bases from J, with 14 bases between. This CDR3 region has 14 residues. As DNA, the CDR3 is TGCAGCGTTGGGGACGGGAGACTTCAAGAGACCCAGTACTTC. Amino acid sequence: CSVGDGRLQETQYF.

The chain carries TRBV5-1 and TRBJ1-1; D gene uncertain. The V gene lost 2 bases and the J gene lost 6 bases, with 8 bases spanning the gap. The CDR3 totals 12 residues. Germline values: CDR1 SGHRS, CDR2 YFSETQ. The CDR3 sequence is CASSFNSAEAFF. CDR3 sequence (DNA): TGCGCCAGCAGCTTTAATTCCGCTGAAGCTTTCTTT.

This rearrangement joins TRBV6-2 or TRBV6-3 to TRBJ1-5, with 8 nucleotides matching TRBD1. J was trimmed by 0 bases and V by 6 bases; bases with no gene match: 13. The CDR3 loop spans 18 amino acids. Looked up from germline, CDR1 is MNHEY and CDR2 is SVGEGT. For the CDR3, the DNA is TGTGCCAGCAGGATCTCAGGGGGCGCTTGCTATAGCAATCAGCCCCAGCATTTT. It yields the protein CASRISGGACYSNQPQHF.

The rearrangement links TRBV5-1 to TRBJ2-7; 8 nucleotides agree with TRBD2. The V segment lost 4 bases and the J segment 0 bases; nucleotides outside the gene matches: 9. From germline, CDR1 is SGHRS and CDR2 YFSETQ. The CDR3 contains 16 residues. Written as DNA, the CDR3 is TGCGCCAGCAGCCCGACGGGAGGGGTCCTCTCCTACGAGCAGTACTTC. This translates into CASSPTGGVLSYEQYF.

The rearrangement joins TRBV9 to TRBJ2-3; D not certain. Germline V gives CDR1 SGDLS, CDR2 YYNGEE. V lost 3 bases, J lost 2 bases, and 16 bases lay in between. The CDR3 covers 16 residues. The CDR3 sequence: CASSAGSSSNTDTQYF. In DNA, the CDR3 is TGTGCCAGCAGCGCTGGGTCTTCCTCTAACACAGATACGCAGTATTTT.

The chain links TRBV5-7 to TRBJ1-6; no reliable D call. TRBV5-7 is placed among ORFs of uncertain function. The CDR3 runs 14 residues. Trimming removed 3 bases at V and 10 bases at J, with 14 bases between. CDR3 amino acids: CASSSRGRRSPLHF. Written as DNA, the CDR3 is TGTGCCAGCAGCTCAAGAGGCAGACGGTCACCCCTCCACTTT.

The chain couples TRBV20-1 to TRBJ2-7, with D unresolved. CDR1 DFQATT and CDR2 SNEGSKA come from the germline V gene (reference sequence). The CDR3 has 15 amino acids. V was shortened by 3 bases and J by 0 bases, with 15 bases between the two germline ends. The CDR3 DNA sequence: TGCAGTGCTAGCGGCCGCGAAACACCCTCCTACGAGCAGTACTTC. This translates into CSASGRETPSYEQYF.

This clonotype was counted a single time. The chain is built from TRBV28 and TRBJ2-4, with 10 positions matching TRBD2. The J call may be faulty, since TRBJ2-7 better matches the DNA end. Germline V gives CDR1 MDHEN, CDR2 SYDVKM. The length of the CDR3 is 15 residues. The CDR3 DNA reads as TGTGCCAGCAGGGCAGGACTAGCGGCGACCTACGAGCAGTACTTC. It is translated as CASRAGLAATYEQYF.

The chain joins TRBV7-2 to TRBJ2-5; D may be TRBD1 (6 bases). V was pared by 6 bases and J by 1 base, with 15 bases between. This CDR3 comprises 15 residues. The germline V gene has CDR1 SGHTA and CDR2 FQGNSA. CDR3: CASSTRGYSQETQYF. In DNA, the CDR3 is TGTGCCAGCAGTACAAGGGGGTACAGCCAAGAGACCCAGTACTTC.

V and J are TRBV4-2 and TRBJ2-2; 9 bases line up with TRBD2. The CDR3 sequence is 16 residues long. The V gene end was trimmed by 0 bases and the J gene end by 3 bases; junction bases not matched to a gene: 2. The germline CDR1 and CDR2 sequences are LGHNA and YNFKEQ. DNA for the CDR3: TGTGCCAGCAGCCAAGAGCGGGGGGGTTACACCGGGGAGCTGTTTTTT. It encodes CASSQERGGYTGELFF.

This clonotype was found a few times. The chain joins TRBV19 to TRBJ2-7; 10 positions match TRBD1. CDR3 length: 15 amino acids. The trim removed 4 bases at V and 3 bases at J, leaving 6 bases unmatched. Germline loops: CDR1 LNHDA, CDR2 SQIVND (reference sequence). The CDR3 sequence: CASSTAGQGIYEQYF. The CDR3 DNA follows: TGTGCCAGTAGTACCGCGGGACAGGGGATCTACGAGCAGTACTTC.